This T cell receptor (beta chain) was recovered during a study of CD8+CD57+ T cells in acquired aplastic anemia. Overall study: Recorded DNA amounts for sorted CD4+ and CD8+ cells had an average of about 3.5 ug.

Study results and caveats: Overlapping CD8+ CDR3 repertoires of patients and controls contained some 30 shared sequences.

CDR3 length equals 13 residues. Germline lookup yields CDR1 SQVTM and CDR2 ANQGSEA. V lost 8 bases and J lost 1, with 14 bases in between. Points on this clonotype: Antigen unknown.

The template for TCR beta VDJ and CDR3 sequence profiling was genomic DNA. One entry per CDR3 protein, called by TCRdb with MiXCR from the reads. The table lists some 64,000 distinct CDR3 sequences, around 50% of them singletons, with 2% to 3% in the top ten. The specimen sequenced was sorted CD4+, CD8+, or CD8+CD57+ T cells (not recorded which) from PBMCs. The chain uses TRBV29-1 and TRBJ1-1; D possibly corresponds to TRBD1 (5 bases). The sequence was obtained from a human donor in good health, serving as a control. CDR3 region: CSMGGGRNTEAFF. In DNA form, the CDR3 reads TGCAGCATGGGGGGAGGGAGGAACACTGAAGCTTTCTTT.